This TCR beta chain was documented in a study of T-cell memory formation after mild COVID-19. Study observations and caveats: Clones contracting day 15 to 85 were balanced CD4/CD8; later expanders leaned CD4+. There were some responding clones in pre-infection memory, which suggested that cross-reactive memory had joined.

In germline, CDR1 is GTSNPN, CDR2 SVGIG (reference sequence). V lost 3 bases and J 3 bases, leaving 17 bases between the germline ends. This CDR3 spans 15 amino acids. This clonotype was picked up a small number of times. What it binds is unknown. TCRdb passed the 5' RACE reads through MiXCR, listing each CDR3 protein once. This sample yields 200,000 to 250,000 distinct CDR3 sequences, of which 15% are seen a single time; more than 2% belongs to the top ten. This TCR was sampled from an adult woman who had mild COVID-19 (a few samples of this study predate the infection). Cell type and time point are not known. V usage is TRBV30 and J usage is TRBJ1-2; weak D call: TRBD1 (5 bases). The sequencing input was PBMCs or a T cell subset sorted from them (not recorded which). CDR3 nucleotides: TGTGCCTGGAGGGATCGGGCGGGACTTCACTATGGCTACACCTTC. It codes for CAWRDRAGLHYGYTF.